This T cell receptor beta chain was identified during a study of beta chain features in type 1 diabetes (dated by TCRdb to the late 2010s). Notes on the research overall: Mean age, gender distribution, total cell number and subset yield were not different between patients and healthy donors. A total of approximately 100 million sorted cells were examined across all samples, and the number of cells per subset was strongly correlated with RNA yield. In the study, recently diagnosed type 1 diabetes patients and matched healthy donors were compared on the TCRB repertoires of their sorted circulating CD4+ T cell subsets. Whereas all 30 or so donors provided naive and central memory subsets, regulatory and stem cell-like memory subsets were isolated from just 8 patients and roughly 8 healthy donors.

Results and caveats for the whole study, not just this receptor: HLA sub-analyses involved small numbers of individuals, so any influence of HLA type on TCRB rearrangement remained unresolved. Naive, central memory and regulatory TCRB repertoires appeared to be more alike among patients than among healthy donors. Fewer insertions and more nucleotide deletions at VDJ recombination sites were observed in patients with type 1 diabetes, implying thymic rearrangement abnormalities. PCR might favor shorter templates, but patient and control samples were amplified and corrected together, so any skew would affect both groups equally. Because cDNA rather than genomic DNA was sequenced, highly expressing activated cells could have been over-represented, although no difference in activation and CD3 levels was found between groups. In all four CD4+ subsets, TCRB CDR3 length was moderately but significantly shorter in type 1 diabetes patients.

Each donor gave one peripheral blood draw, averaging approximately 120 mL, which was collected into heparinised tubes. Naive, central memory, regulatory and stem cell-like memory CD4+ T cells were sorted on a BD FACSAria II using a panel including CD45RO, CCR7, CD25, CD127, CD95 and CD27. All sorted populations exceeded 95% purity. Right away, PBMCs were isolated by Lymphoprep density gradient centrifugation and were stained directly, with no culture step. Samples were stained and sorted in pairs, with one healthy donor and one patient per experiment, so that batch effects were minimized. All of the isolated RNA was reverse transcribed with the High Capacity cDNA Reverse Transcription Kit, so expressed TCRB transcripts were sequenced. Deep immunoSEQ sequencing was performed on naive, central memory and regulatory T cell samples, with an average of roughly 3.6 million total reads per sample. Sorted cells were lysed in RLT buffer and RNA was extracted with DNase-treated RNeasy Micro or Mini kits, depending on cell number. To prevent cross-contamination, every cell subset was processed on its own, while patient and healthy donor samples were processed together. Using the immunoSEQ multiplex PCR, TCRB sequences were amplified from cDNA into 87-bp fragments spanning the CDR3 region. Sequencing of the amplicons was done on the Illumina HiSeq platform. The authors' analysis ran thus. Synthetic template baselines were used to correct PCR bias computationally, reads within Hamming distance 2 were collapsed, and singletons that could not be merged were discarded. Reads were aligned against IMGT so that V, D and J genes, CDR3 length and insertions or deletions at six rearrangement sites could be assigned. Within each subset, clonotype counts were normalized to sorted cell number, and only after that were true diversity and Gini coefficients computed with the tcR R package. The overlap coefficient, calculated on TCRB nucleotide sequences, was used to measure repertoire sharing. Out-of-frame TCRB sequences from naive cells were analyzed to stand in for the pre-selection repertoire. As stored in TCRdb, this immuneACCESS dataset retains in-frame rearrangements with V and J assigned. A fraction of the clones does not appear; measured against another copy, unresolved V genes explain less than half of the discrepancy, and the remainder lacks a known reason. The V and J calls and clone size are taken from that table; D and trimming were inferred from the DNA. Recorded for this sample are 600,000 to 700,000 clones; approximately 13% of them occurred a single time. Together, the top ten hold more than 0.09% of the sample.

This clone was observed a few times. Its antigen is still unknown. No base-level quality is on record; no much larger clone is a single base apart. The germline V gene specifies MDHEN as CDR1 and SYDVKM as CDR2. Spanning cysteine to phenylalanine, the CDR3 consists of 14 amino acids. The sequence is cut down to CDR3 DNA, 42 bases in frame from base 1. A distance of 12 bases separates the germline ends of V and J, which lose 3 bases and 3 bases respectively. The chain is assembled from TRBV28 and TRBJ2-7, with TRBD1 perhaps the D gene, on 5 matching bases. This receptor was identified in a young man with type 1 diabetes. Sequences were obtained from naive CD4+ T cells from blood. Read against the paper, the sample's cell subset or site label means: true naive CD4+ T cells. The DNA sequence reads TGTGCCAGCAGTTTCGTAAGGGGTTACTACGAGCAGTACTTC. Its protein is CASSFVRGYYEQYF.